This TCR beta chain was observed in a study of blood T cell repertoires in COVID-19. Looking at the study overall: Some COVID-19 samples were acute and others convalescent; all came from the United States, Italy and Spain. T cells, B-cell-depleted T cells, or PBMCs provided the cDNA or gDNA that served as material.

Germline V gives CDR1 LNHDA, CDR2 SQIVND (reference sequence). The CDR3 consists of 14 residues. With 1 base removed from V and 4 bases from J, the gap between germline ends came to 8 bases. How the authors handled the data: Amplification with reference gene primers provided the estimates of nucleated cell counts. Clones were sequenced by immunoSEQ multiplex PCR, and TCRdb holds only the in-frame ones, with some missing. From that table come the V and J calls and clone size; the DNA was used to work out D and trimming. The data show about 240,000 clones, with more than 75% seen just once and about 12% held by the top ten.

J is TRBJ1-5 and V is TRBV19, with D uncertain. This sequence originates from an elderly man with acute or convalescent COVID-19. The sequenced material came from peripheral blood. CDR3 amino acids: CASSIGETNQPQHF. The CDR3, as DNA: TGTGCCAGTAGTATAGGAGAGACTAATCAGCCCCAGCATTTT.